Following are 22 T cell receptor beta chains from one sample sequenced in a study of EBV T-cell therapy then PD-1 blockade in nasopharyngeal carcinoma (dated by TCRdb to the early 2020s). The library relied on the immunoSEQ multiplex PCR assay. The table was pulled from immuneACCESS by TCRdb, which kept in-frame rearrangements only. Such tables lose some clones; where checked, under half of the loss comes from unresolved V genes, and the rest has no known cause. A total of 20,000 to 25,000 clones appear in this sample, 82% of them only once. The top ten clones comprise approximately 24% of the sample. Which antigens these TCRs recognize remains unknown. The sample's treatment or condition, from its label and the paper: AdE1-LMPpoly-expanded autologous EBV-specific T-cell therapy followed by anti-PD-1 nivolumab. The sample in question was CD8+ T cells from blood, obtained at day -245 from a patient whose treatment included autologous EBV-specific T cells and nivolumab. These receptors originate from a man aged 40-55 years with nasopharyngeal carcinoma.

A single count supports this clone. Other DNA sequences in the same sample also yield this CDR3. The genes are TRBV6-2 or TRBV6-3 and TRBJ1-1; D may be TRBD1 (6 bases). CDR1 MNHEY and CDR2 SVGEGT come from the germline V gene. The CDR3 runs 14 residues. Trimming removed 5 bases from V and 1 base from J, with 11 bases in between. CDR3 in DNA: TGTGCCAGCAGTACGGGACATCCGAACACTGAAGCTTTCTTT. This encodes CASSTGHPNTEAFF.

The CDR3, as DNA: TGCGCCAGCAGCCAATCAGGGCAGGGCCTGGGCACAGATACGCAGTATTTT. Residues: CASSQSGQGLGTDTQYF. The chain recombines TRBV4-3 with TRBJ2-3; D is perhaps TRBD1 (5 bases). The germline CDR1 and CDR2 sequences are LGHNA and YSLEER. The CDR3 loop spans 17 amino acids. The V end was cut by 2 bases, the J end by 1 base, with 16 bases between.

The chain joins TRBV27 to TRBJ1-1, with unresolved D. This CDR3 spans 10 amino acids. Germline assignment: CDR1 MNHEY and CDR2 SMNVEV (reference sequence). V gave up 10 bases and J gave up 10 bases, with 13 bases separating them. As DNA, the CDR3 is TGTGCCATCGGATACGACGCAGCTTTCTTT. Translating gives CAIGYDAAFF.

The chain uses TRBV7-3 and TRBJ1-6, with TRBD1 as a possible D gene (6 bases). The CDR3 has 15 residues. Germline V gives CDR1 SGHTA, CDR2 FQGTGA. V lost 5 bases to trimming and J lost 6 bases, with 14 bases between them. The CDR3 sequence is CASSPGLGGNSPLHF. The CDR3 coding sequence is TGTGCCAGCAGCCCCGGCCTAGGGGGTAATTCACCCCTCCACTTT.

This clone has more than one count but fewer than ten. The gene calls are TRBV6-7 and TRBJ1-6, with 8 bases that match TRBD1. TRBV6-7 is an ORF; its function is uncertain. The CDR3 length is 13 residues. The ends lost 6 bases at V and 8 bases at J; junction bases unmatched: 3. CDR3 sequence: CASRGQEDSPLHF. The CDR3, as DNA: TGTGCCAGCAGGGGACAGGAGGATTCACCCCTCCACTTT.

The CDR3 is CSVEVGGSNQPQHF. CDR3 coding DNA: TGCAGCGTTGAAGTGGGAGGGTCAAATCAGCCCCAGCATTTT. The chain employs TRBV29-1 and TRBJ1-5, with D uncertain. Trimming removed 1 base from V and 4 bases from J, with 11 bases in between. The CDR3 is 14 amino acids. The germline V gene has CDR1 SQVTM and CDR2 ANQGSEA.

The J gene is TRBJ2-1, the V gene TRBV10-1, with no clear D. Trimming shortened V by 4 bases and J by 7 bases, and 5 bases separated the two germline ends. Germline CDR1 reads WNHNN; CDR2 reads SYGVQD (reference sequence). This CDR3 spans 11 amino acids. CDR3 nucleotide sequence: TGCGCCAGCAGTGGGATAAATGAGCAGTTCTTC. Translation: CASSGINEQFF.

This clone was seen only once. This sequence joins TRBV10-1 and TRBJ2-5, with D possibly matching TRBD1 (6 bases). The V end lost 5 bases, the J end lost 5 bases, and 18 bases lay between the germline ends. Germline V lookup: CDR1 WNHNN, CDR2 SYGVQD (reference sequence). The CDR3 runs to 15 residues. In DNA form, the CDR3 reads TGCGCCAGCAGTCTCTCGCTAGGAAGGGGGGAGACCCAGTACTTC. The encoded protein is CASSLSLGRGETQYF.

The chain links TRBV27 to TRBJ1-1; D gene ambiguous. Trimming removed 2 bases from V and 10 bases from J, with 14 bases in between. Germline assignment: CDR1 MNHEY and CDR2 SMNVEV (reference sequence). The CDR3 has 13 residues. This CDR3 is CASSLGRNVGAFF. The CDR3 coding sequence is TGTGCCAGCAGTTTAGGGCGCAACGTAGGAGCTTTCTTT.

This clone has a handful of counts. This chain uses TRBV9 with TRBJ1-1; possible D gene TRBD1, 6 bases. The V end lost 4 bases, the J end lost 6 bases, and 19 bases lay between the germline ends. The CDR3 sequence is 15 residues long. From germline, CDR1 is SGDLS and CDR2 YYNGEE. The CDR3 sequence: CASSYWDNNHPEAFF. CDR3 nucleotides: TGTGCCAGCAGCTACTGGGACAACAATCATCCTGAAGCTTTCTTT.

The chain is built from TRBV13 and TRBJ2-1; 7 bases agree with TRBD1. Germline CDR1 reads PRHDT; CDR2 reads FYEKMQ (reference sequence). This CDR3 contains 12 residues. The V segment lost 5 bases and the J segment 7 bases; nucleotides outside the gene matches: 2. In DNA, the CDR3 is TGTGCCAGCAGCCTCAGGGGGAATGAGCAGTTCTTC. Translation gives CASSLRGNEQFF.

The V call is TRBV9, the J call TRBJ2-5; possibly TRBD2 for D (6 bases). This CDR3 is 15 amino acids long. Looked up from germline, CDR1 is SGDLS and CDR2 is YYNGEE. Between the trimmed V and J ends, which lost 4 bases and 5 bases, there was a span of 18 bases. CDR3 nucleotides: TGTGCCAGCAGCTCCCAGGAGGGGTTGGGGGAGACCCAGTACTTC. This gives the protein CASSSQEGLGETQYF.

The gene calls are TRBV4-1 and TRBJ2-7; D gene uncertain. V was cut by 0 bases and J by 3 bases, with 12 bases left in between. Per the germline V gene, CDR1 is MGHRA and CDR2 is YSYEKL. The CDR3 runs 15 residues. The CDR3: CASSQDSIWYYEQYF. The CDR3 DNA reads as TGCGCCAGCAGCCAAGATAGTATTTGGTACTACGAGCAGTACTTC.

The V call is TRBV4-2, the J call TRBJ2-3, with 12 positions matching TRBD2. Germline CDR1 and CDR2: LGHNA and YNFKEQ. The CDR3 is 19 residues long. V was clipped by 0 bases and J by 2 bases; unmatched bases: 9. CDR3 in DNA: TGTGCCAGCAGCCAAGACCTCCCACGACTAGCGGGGGCCACAGATACGCAGTATTTT. It encodes CASSQDLPRLAGATDTQYF.

This clone was counted a single time. The chain recombines TRBV4-2 with TRBJ1-1; TRBD1 might be the D (5 bases). This CDR3 contains 16 residues. Looked up from germline, CDR1 is LGHNA and CDR2 is YNFKEQ. Trimming cost V 3 bases and J 1 base, with 15 bases left between them. The CDR3 here is CASSQEWDSRNTEAFF. The CDR3 DNA sequence: TGTGCCAGCAGCCAGGAATGGGACTCCAGGAACACTGAAGCTTTCTTT.

The chain employs TRBV4-3 and TRBJ1-2; TRBD1 aligns across 8 bases. The CDR3 sequence is 20 residues long. Germline assignment: CDR1 LGHNA and CDR2 YSLEER. The ends lost 0 bases at V and 4 bases at J; junction bases unmatched: 19. Here the CDR3 DNA reads TGCGCCAGCAGCCAAGAAGTGGGTGTGGACAGGGCGACAATAGGCTATGGCTACACCTTC. It codes for CASSQEVGVDRATIGYGYTF.

A single count supports this clone. The chain carries TRBV19 and TRBJ2-2; D unresolved. The V end was cut by 3 bases, the J end by 2 bases, with 10 bases between. The CDR3 length is 15 residues. CDR1 and CDR2 (germline): LNHDA, SQIVND (reference sequence). DNA of the CDR3: TGTGCCAGTAGTATTTACGGAGATAACACCGGGGAGCTGTTTTTT. Translation gives CASSIYGDNTGELFF.

CDR3 in amino acids: CASSGDSYEQYF. The CDR3 DNA sequence: TGTGCCAGCAGTGGGGACAGCTACGAGCAGTACTTC. The chain is built from TRBV12-3 or TRBV12-4 and TRBJ2-7; 7 bases align to TRBD1. The V and J ends lost 5 bases and 3 bases, in that order; junction bases with no gene match: 1. The CDR3 length is 12 residues.

The V gene is TRBV7-6, the J gene TRBJ2-1, with D perhaps TRBD1 (6 bases). Germline CDR1 and CDR2: SGHVS and FNYEAQ. The CDR3 totals 18 residues. With 3 bases removed from V and 0 bases from J, the gap between germline ends came to 18 bases. CDR3 bases: TGTGCCAGCAGCTTCGGGACACAAATGACCCTCTCCTACAATGAGCAGTTCTTC. Translating gives CASSFGTQMTLSYNEQFF. The full variable domain, completed using reference TRBV7-6 and TRBJ2-1, is GAGVSQSPRYKVTKRGQDVALRCDPISGHVSLYWYRQALGQGPEFLTYFNYEAQQDKSGLPNDRFSAERPEGSISTLTIQRTEQRDSAMYRCASSFGTQMTLSYNEQFFGPGTRLTVL.

The genes are TRBV27 and TRBJ1-2, with D perhaps matching TRBD1 (5 bases). V was pared by 2 bases and J by 3 bases, with 10 bases between. Germline V gene data show CDR1 as MNHEY and CDR2 as SMNVEV (reference sequence). The CDR3 is 14 residues long. The chain's CDR3 is CASSLVPGYYGYTF. The CDR3 region has the DNA TGTGCCAGCAGTTTAGTCCCAGGGTACTATGGCTACACCTTC.

This clone appeared a few times. The chain links TRBV9 to TRBJ1-1, with 11 bases identical to TRBD1. J lost 4 bases, V lost 3 bases, and 5 bases had no gene match. Germline CDR1 SGDLS, CDR2 YYNGEE. This CDR3 has 15 amino acids. Here the CDR3 DNA reads TGTGCCAGCAGCGACGGGACAGGGGGTTTCACTGAAGCTTTCTTT. The encoded protein is CASSDGTGGFTEAFF.

The rearrangement uses TRBV9 and TRBJ1-3; a possible D gene is TRBD1 (5 bases). Germline CDR1 reads SGDLS; CDR2 reads YYNGEE. The CDR3 is made up of 15 amino acids. V was pared by 4 bases and J by 0 bases, with 11 bases between. CDR3 residues: CASSPRTNSGNTIYF. DNA of the CDR3: TGTGCCAGCAGCCCTCGGACAAACTCTGGAAACACCATATATTTT.